This TCR beta chain emerged from a study of identical twins. Unique molecular identifiers were in the cDNA, with template-switch universal primer binding. One entry per CDR3 protein, called by TCRdb with MiXCR from the 5' RACE reads. The table records about 690,000 distinct CDR3 sequences, less than 7% of them present only once. Study results and limitations: Carriage of fewer insertions was seen in abundant cord blood beta clonotypes, whereas memory repertoires showed none. Researchers caution that invariant MAIT and iNKT cells could partly confound zero-insertion analyses.

To note about this clonotype: The target antigen is unknown.

This CDR3 is 18 amino acids long. This sequence originates from a man aged 18 to 30 in good health. The chain recombines TRBV21-1 with TRBJ1-3; TRBD1 is the table's D call and was not checked against the DNA. TRBV21-1 is designated a pseudogene. The material sequenced was naive T cells sorted from blood. The CDR3 reads CASSIDDRVMSSGNTIYF. The CDR3 DNA sequence: TGTGCCAGCAGCATAGACGACAGGGTGATGAGCTCTGGAAACACCATATATTTT.